The 3 T cell receptor beta chains reported below all come from one sample, sequenced in a study of T cells in tuberculosis. This table comes from immunoSEQ multiplex PCR, and its TCRdb copy is limited to in-frame clones, with some not included. The sample comprises more than 30,000 clones, about 82% of which are singletons, and around 5.5% rests with the top ten. The time point denotes: new active TB diagnosis, blood taken before or within 7 days of starting treatment. The source material was PBMCs, sampled at tuberculosis diagnosis. The receptor source for this set is an adult with tuberculosis.

The CDR3 DNA reads TGTGCTAGTGGTACCCCAGTGAACACTGAAGCTTTCTTT. Translation gives CASGTPVNTEAFF. The rearrangement uses TRBV12-5 and TRBJ1-1; no clear D. CDR1 LGHNT and CDR2 FRNRAP come from the germline V gene. The CDR3 length is 13 residues. V lost 5 bases and J lost 0, with 7 bases in between.

This clone appeared a few times. This chain joins TRBV2 and TRBJ1-1; D possibly corresponds to TRBD1 (5 bases). This CDR3 has 14 residues. Germline V gives CDR1 SNHLY, CDR2 FYNNEI. V dropped 4 bases and J dropped 7 bases, with 16 bases sitting between them. CDR3 sequence: CASSASQVLLEAFF. The DNA for the CDR3 is TGTGCCAGCAGTGCCTCACAGGTTCTCCTTGAAGCTTTCTTT.

Only a few counts were recorded for this clone. CDR3 in DNA: TGTGCCAGCAGCGAAACAGGACTAACAGATACGCAGTATTTT. This sequence encodes CASSETGLTDTQYF. V gene TRBV6-4 combines with J gene TRBJ2-3; a weak D match, TRBD2 (6 bases). The CDR3 covers 14 residues. The germline V gene has CDR1 MRHNA and CDR2 SNTAGT. Trimming cost V 6 bases and J 3 bases, with 13 bases left between them.